This passage covers 13 T cell receptor beta chains from one sample sequenced in a study of OX40 agonist ivuxolimab in advanced cancers. Here immunoSEQ multiplex PCR was the method, and the copy in TCRdb shows in-frame clones only, minus some. The data show 14,000 or so clones, about 80% seen once. The sequencing used CD4+ or CD8+ T cells sorted from blood, collected in a trial of the OX40 agonist ivuxolimab. The receptors shown here come from an adult with an advanced solid tumor such as melanoma, head and neck, liver or kidney cancer.

This chain joins TRBV28 and TRBJ2-7; D call uncertain. Looked up from germline, CDR1 is MDHEN and CDR2 is SYDVKM. Between the trimmed V and J ends, which lost 2 bases and 6 bases, there was a span of 8 bases. This CDR3 has 12 residues. CDR3 in DNA: TGTGCCAGCAGTTTACCCCCCTTCGAGCAGTACTTC. This sequence encodes CASSLPPFEQYF.

This chain connects TRBV5-1 to TRBJ1-1; 7 bases fit TRBD1. The CDR3 has 16 amino acids. Looked up from germline, CDR1 is SGHRS and CDR2 is YFSETQ. Losses at the gene ends were 2 bases for V and 1 base for J; bases not matched to a gene: 8. The CDR3 is CASSFGFGQANTEAFF. The DNA of the CDR3 is TGCGCCAGCAGCTTTGGTTTTGGACAGGCGAACACTGAAGCTTTCTTT.

The chain couples TRBV9 to TRBJ1-6; D ambiguous. Germline CDR1 and CDR2: SGDLS and YYNGEE. The CDR3 sequence is 15 residues long. Trimming shortened V by 0 bases and J by 0 bases, and 4 bases separated the two germline ends. The CDR3 spells CASSVGSSYNSPLHF. In nucleotides, the CDR3 is TGTGCCAGCAGCGTAGGGAGCTCCTATAATTCACCCCTCCACTTT. Using reference TRBV9 and TRBJ1-6 for the parts outside the CDR3, the full variable domain is DSGVTQTPKHLITATGQRVTLRCSPRSGDLSVYWYQQSLDQGLQFLIQYYNGEERAKGNILERFSAQQFPDLHSELNLSSLELGDSALYFCASSVGSSYNSPLHFGNGTRLTVT.

To note about this clone: A far larger clone lies a single base away; this is likely a read error. The rearrangement links TRBV4-2 to TRBJ1-3; the D is unclear. V dropped 2 bases and J dropped 0 bases, with 14 bases sitting between them. Germline V gene sequence: CDR1 LGHNA, CDR2 YNFKEQ. This CDR3 region has 17 residues. The CDR3 reads CASSQYGGESSGNTIYF. In DNA, the CDR3 is TGTGCCAGCAGCCAATACGGTGGTGAGAGCTCTGGAAACACCATATATTTT.

The V and J genes are TRBV7-3 and TRBJ1-1; D ambiguous. Germline loops: CDR1 SGHTA, CDR2 FQGTGA. Trimming stripped 2 bases from V and 0 bases from J, with 10 bases between. The CDR3 extends over 15 amino acids. The CDR3 DNA follows: TGTGCCAGCAGCTTATTAGACACCTTGAACACTGAAGCTTTCTTT. As protein: CASSLLDTLNTEAFF.

J is TRBJ2-4 and V is TRBV9, with D perhaps matching TRBD1 (6 bases). Trimming stripped 1 base from V and 7 bases from J, with 15 bases between. CDR1 and CDR2 (germline): SGDLS, YYNGEE. The CDR3 totals 15 residues. The DNA of the CDR3 is TGTGCCAGCAGCGTATCGTGGGGGCAGGGTAACATTCAGTACTTC. This translates into CASSVSWGQGNIQYF.

This clone was seen a single time. This chain links TRBV5-1 with TRBJ2-4; TRBD2 matches at 7 bases. The germline gives CDR1 SGHRS, CDR2 YFSETQ. The CDR3 has 16 residues. The V gene end was trimmed by 4 bases and the J gene end by 0 bases; junction bases not matched to a gene: 7. CDR3 coding DNA: TGCGCCAGCAGCCCGGGGGGTGGGGTAGCCAAAAACATTCAGTACTTC. It yields the protein CASSPGGGVAKNIQYF.

The rearrangement links TRBV4-2 to TRBJ2-5, with D perhaps matching TRBD1 (6 bases). CDR3 size: 14 residues. CDR1 LGHNA and CDR2 YNFKEQ come from the germline V gene. V was shortened by 5 bases and J by 1 base, with 11 bases between the two germline ends. CDR3 sequence: CASSSGVGQETQYF. In DNA form, the CDR3 reads TGTGCCAGCAGCTCAGGGGTTGGCCAAGAGACCCAGTACTTC.

J is TRBJ2-2 and V is TRBV9, with D unclear. Germline V gene lookup returns CDR1 SGDLS and CDR2 YYNGEE. Trimming stripped 0 bases from V and 6 bases from J, with 9 bases between. This CDR3 contains 14 residues. CDR3 loop: CASSVGSGSGELFF. DNA of the CDR3: TGTGCCAGCAGCGTAGGCTCGGGTTCCGGGGAGCTGTTTTTT.

V gene TRBV13 combines with J gene TRBJ1-5; D not resolved. V was shortened by 3 bases and J by 1 base, with 10 bases between the two germline ends. This CDR3 is 15 amino acids long. CDR1 and CDR2 (germline): PRHDT, FYEKMQ (reference sequence). CDR3 sequence: CASSFGKGSNQPQHF. The CDR3 DNA reads TGTGCCAGCAGCTTTGGAAAAGGGAGCAATCAGCCCCAGCATTTT.

V usage is TRBV4-3 and J usage is TRBJ2-3; TRBD2 matches 7 bases. Per germline, CDR1 LGHNA and CDR2 YSLEER. V dropped 1 base and J dropped 4; count of bases not matched to a gene: 5. The CDR3 covers 15 residues. CDR3 DNA sequence: TGCGCCAGCAGCCAAGCGGCCGGACTAGCAGATACGCAGTATTTT. It codes for CASSQAAGLADTQYF.

The rearrangement uses TRBV27 and TRBJ1-2, with a weak D call TRBD1 (5 bases). Per the germline V gene, CDR1 is MNHEY and CDR2 is SMNVEV (reference sequence). The CDR3 covers 13 residues. V lost 4 bases and J lost 1, with 7 bases in between. The CDR3 sequence: CASSSTVNYGYTF. The CDR3 DNA follows: TGTGCCAGCAGTTCGACAGTTAACTATGGCTACACCTTC.

This sequence joins TRBV19 and TRBJ2-7; TRBD1 agrees at 10 bases. The V segment lost 6 bases and the J segment 2 bases; nucleotides outside the gene matches: 4. Germline values: CDR1 LNHDA, CDR2 SQIVND (reference sequence). This CDR3 contains 14 residues. The DNA of the CDR3 is TGTGCCAGTAGGCAAGGGACAGGGGCCTACGAGCAGTACTTC. Translation: CASRQGTGAYEQYF. The full variable domain, with the rest looked up from reference TRBV19 and TRBJ2-7, is DGGITQSPKYLFRKEGQNVTLSCEQNLNHDAMYWYRQDPGQGLRLIYYSQIVNDFQKGDIAEGYSVSREKKESFPLTVTSAQKNPTAFYLCASRQGTGAYEQYFGPGTRLTVT.